This T cell receptor (beta chain) was recovered during a study of blood T cell repertoires in COVID-19. Study in general: Sources were T cells, B-cell-depleted T cells, or PBMCs; the material itself was cDNA or gDNA.

The CDR3 is 16 amino acids. Under the authors' procedure: Scientists estimated how many nucleated cells there were by amplifying reference gene primers. Using immunoSEQ multiplex PCR, the repertoire was profiled, and TCRdb retains in-frame clones only, with some absent. The V and J calls and clone size were taken over from that table, and D and trimming were inferred from the DNA. Of under 80,000 clones listed, 70% to 90% are singletons. V usage is TRBV21-1 and J usage is TRBJ1-4. TRBV21-1 is a listed pseudogene. Sequenced: peripheral blood. The clonotype was recovered from a man between 65 and 85 years old with acute or convalescent COVID-19. This CDR3 reads CASSKARRRAAEKLFF. DNA of the CDR3: TGTGCCAGCAGCAAAGCAAGGAGGAGGGCCGCAGAAAAACTGTTTTTT.